The rows below give T cell receptor beta chains drawn from one sample of a study of blood T cell repertoires in COVID-19. Data came from immunoSEQ multiplex PCR; TCRdb stores just in-frame clones and leaves some out. There are about 230,000 clones in the sample; around 86% occur only once, and roughly 10% lies in the top ten. The sequenced sample consisted of peripheral blood. These receptors came from a man over 45 with COVID-19, enrolled during active disease. CDR3s include the opening cysteine and the closing phenylalanine or tryptophan. Each record gives: V gene, clone size, D gene, J gene, CDR3 DNA, CDR3 protein. The D gene is left open where the match is weak. The size of a clone is reported for some rows only, either as once, few or many, or as a class for expanded clones.

v_call: TRBV2
clone_size: few
d_call: .
j_call: TRBJ2-1
cdr3_nt: TGTGCCAGCAGTGGCTCTCAGGTATCCTACAATGAGCAGTTCTTC
cdr3_aa: CASSGSQVSYNEQFF

v_call: TRBV2
clone_size: once
d_call: TRBD2
j_call: TRBJ2-7
cdr3_nt: TGTGCCAGCAATTTTGGGGGAGGGGAATACGAGCAGTACTTC
cdr3_aa: CASNFGGGEYEQYF

v_call: TRBV5-6
clone_size: once
d_call: TRBD1
j_call: TRBJ2-2
cdr3_nt: TGTGCCAGCAGCTTGGAGTTTGGACAGGGGACCGGGGAGCTGTTTTTT
cdr3_aa: CASSLEFGQGTGELFF

v_call: TRBV6-5
clone_size: .
d_call: .
j_call: TRBJ2-2
cdr3_nt: TGTGCCAGCAGACTAACAGGATCCGGGGAGCTGTTTTTT
cdr3_aa: CASRLTGSGELFF

v_call: TRBV12-5
clone_size: few
d_call: TRBD1
j_call: TRBJ2-7
cdr3_nt: TGTGCTAGTGGTTTGGGACAGGGGGTGGAGAACGAGCAGTACTTC
cdr3_aa: CASGLGQGVENEQYF

v_call: TRBV28
clone_size: .
d_call: TRBD2
j_call: TRBJ2-1
cdr3_nt: TGTGCCAGCAGTTTAGCGGGGGGGCGAAATGAGCAGTTCTTC
cdr3_aa: CASSLAGGRNEQFF

v_call: TRBV7-2
clone_size: .
d_call: TRBD2
j_call: TRBJ2-1
cdr3_nt: TGTGCCAGCAGCTTAGGAAGTTTCGCGGGGGGACCTTACAATGAGCAGTTCTTC
cdr3_aa: CASSLGSFAGGPYNEQFF

v_call: TRBV27
clone_size: .
d_call: .
j_call: TRBJ2-1
cdr3_nt: TGTGCCAGCAGTTCCGTGGGTGGGCGACCCAGTACGGATGAGCAGTTCTTC
cdr3_aa: CASSSVGGRPSTDEQFF

v_call: TRBV15
clone_size: many
d_call: TRBD1
j_call: TRBJ1-5
cdr3_nt: TGTGCCACCAGCAGCCCCGACAGGGGAGGCGGCAATCAGCCCCAGCATTTT
cdr3_aa: CATSSPDRGGGNQPQHF

v_call: TRBV28
clone_size: .
d_call: TRBD1
j_call: TRBJ1-5
cdr3_nt: TGTGCCAGCAGTTTAAGGGACAGGGTCGATCAGCCCCAGCATTTT
cdr3_aa: CASSLRDRVDQPQHF

v_call: TRBV6-1
clone_size: .
d_call: .
j_call: TRBJ2-3
cdr3_nt: TGTGCCAGCAGTGAAGCCGGGTTGGGGGCTTCAGATACGCAGTATTTT
cdr3_aa: CASSEAGLGASDTQYF

v_call: TRBV9
clone_size: .
d_call: TRBD2
j_call: TRBJ2-1
cdr3_nt: TGTGCCAGCAGCGTGGGCGGGAGGTTCAATGAGCAGTTCTTC
cdr3_aa: CASSVGGRFNEQFF

v_call: TRBV5-1
clone_size: few
d_call: .
j_call: TRBJ1-2
cdr3_nt: TGCGCCAGCAGTTCCTCGGCGGGGGACTATGGCTACACCTTC
cdr3_aa: CASSSSAGDYGYTF

v_call: TRBV11-2
clone_size: .
d_call: TRBD1
j_call: TRBJ2-5
cdr3_nt: TGTGCCAGCAGCCAAGGGACAGTTGGGGAGACCCAGTACTTC
cdr3_aa: CASSQGTVGETQYF

v_call: TRBV6-6
clone_size: .
d_call: TRBD1
j_call: TRBJ2-5
cdr3_nt: TGTGCCAGCAGACGCGCAGGGGGAGAGACCCAGTACTTC
cdr3_aa: CASRRAGGETQYF

v_call: TRBV7-6
clone_size: .
d_call: .
j_call: TRBJ1-1
cdr3_nt: TGTGCCAGCAGCTTAAACCAGGGTGGGGACACTGAAGCTTTCTTT
cdr3_aa: CASSLNQGGDTEAFF

v_call: TRBV5-1
clone_size: .
d_call: TRBD2
j_call: TRBJ2-1
cdr3_nt: TGCGCCAGCAGCGAGAGCGGGGTCAGGAACAATGAGCAGTTCTTC
cdr3_aa: CASSESGVRNNEQFF

v_call: TRBV29-1
clone_size: .
d_call: .
j_call: TRBJ1-2
cdr3_nt: TGCAGCGTTGATCCTGCCGGGTTAGGTAACTATGGCTACACCTTC
cdr3_aa: CSVDPAGLGNYGYTF

v_call: TRBV11-3
clone_size: .
d_call: .
j_call: TRBJ2-2
cdr3_nt: TGTGCCAGCAGCTTGAACCTCCCCGGAGTCTCGAACACCGGGGAGCTGTTTTTT
cdr3_aa: CASSLNLPGVSNTGELFF

v_call: TRBV6-4
clone_size: .
d_call: TRBD1
j_call: TRBJ2-1
cdr3_nt: TGTGCCAGCAGACGCACTGGGACAGACAATGAGCAGTTCTTC
cdr3_aa: CASRRTGTDNEQFF

v_call: TRBV7-3
clone_size: once
d_call: TRBD2
j_call: TRBJ2-1
cdr3_nt: TGTGCCAGCAGCTTTAGGACGGGAGGGGCCTACAATGAGCAGTTCTTC
cdr3_aa: CASSFRTGGAYNEQFF

v_call: TRBV27
clone_size: once
d_call: TRBD1
j_call: TRBJ2-7
cdr3_nt: TGTGCCAGCAGCCCCTCCGGGACAGTTCTATACGAGCAGTACTTC
cdr3_aa: CASSPSGTVLYEQYF

v_call: TRBV11-3
clone_size: .
d_call: TRBD1
j_call: TRBJ2-2
cdr3_nt: TGTGCCAGCAGCTCGGGACAGGGGGCGGCCGGGGAGCTGTTTTTT
cdr3_aa: CASSSGQGAAGELFF

v_call: TRBV14
clone_size: many
d_call: .
j_call: TRBJ1-2
cdr3_nt: TGTGCCAGCGGGGGGGTTCTCACTGGTGGCTACACCTTC
cdr3_aa: CASGGVLTGGYTF

v_call: TRBV9
clone_size: .
d_call: .
j_call: TRBJ1-4
cdr3_nt: TGTGCCAGCAGCGCTACAGGGCGGTCTAATGAAAAACTGTTTTTT
cdr3_aa: CASSATGRSNEKLFF